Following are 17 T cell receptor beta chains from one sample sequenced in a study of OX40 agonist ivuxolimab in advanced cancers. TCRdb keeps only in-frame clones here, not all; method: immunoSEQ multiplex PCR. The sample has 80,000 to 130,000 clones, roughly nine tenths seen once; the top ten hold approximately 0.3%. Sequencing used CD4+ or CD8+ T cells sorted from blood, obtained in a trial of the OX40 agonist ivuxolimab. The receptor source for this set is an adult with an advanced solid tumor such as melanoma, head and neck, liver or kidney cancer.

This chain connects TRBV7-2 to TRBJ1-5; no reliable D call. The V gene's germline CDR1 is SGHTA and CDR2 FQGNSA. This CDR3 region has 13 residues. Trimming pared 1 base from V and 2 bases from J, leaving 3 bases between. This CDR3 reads CASSLDGNQPQHF. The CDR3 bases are TGTGCCAGCAGCTTAGACGGCAATCAGCCCCAGCATTTT.

The CDR3 is CASSFSSSGGRQAYEQYF. The DNA of the CDR3 is TGTGCCAGCAGTTTTTCTAGTTCTGGCGGGAGACAAGCCTACGAGCAGTACTTC. The V and J genes are TRBV27 and TRBJ2-7, with TRBD2 matching 7 bases. From germline, CDR1 is MNHEY and CDR2 SMNVEV (reference sequence). Germline trimming cut 3 bases from V and 2 bases from J; bases unmatched to any gene: 16. This CDR3 is built from 18 residues.

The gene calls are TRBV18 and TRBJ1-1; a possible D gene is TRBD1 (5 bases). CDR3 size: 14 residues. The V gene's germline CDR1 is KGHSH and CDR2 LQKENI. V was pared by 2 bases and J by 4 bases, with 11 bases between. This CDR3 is CASSPSSGGTEAFF. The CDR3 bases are TGTGCCAGCTCACCAAGCTCCGGGGGCACTGAAGCTTTCTTT.

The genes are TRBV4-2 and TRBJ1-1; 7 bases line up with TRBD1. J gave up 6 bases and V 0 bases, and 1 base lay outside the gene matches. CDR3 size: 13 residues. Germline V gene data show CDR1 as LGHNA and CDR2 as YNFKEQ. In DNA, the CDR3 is TGTGCCAGCAGCCAAGATCAGGGGGCTGAAGCTTTCTTT. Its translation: CASSQDQGAEAFF.

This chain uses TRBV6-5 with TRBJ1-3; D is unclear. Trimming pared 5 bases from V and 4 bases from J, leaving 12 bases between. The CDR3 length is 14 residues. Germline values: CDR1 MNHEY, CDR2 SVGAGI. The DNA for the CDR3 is TGTGCCAGCAGTCCGGGAAATTTAGGAAACACCATATATTTT. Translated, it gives CASSPGNLGNTIYF.

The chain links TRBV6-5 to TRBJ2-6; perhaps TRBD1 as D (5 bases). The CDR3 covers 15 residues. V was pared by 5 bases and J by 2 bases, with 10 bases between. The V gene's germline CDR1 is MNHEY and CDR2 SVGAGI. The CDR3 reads CASSKRGAGANVLTF. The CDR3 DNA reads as TGTGCCAGCAGTAAAAGGGGTGCTGGGGCCAACGTCCTGACTTTC.

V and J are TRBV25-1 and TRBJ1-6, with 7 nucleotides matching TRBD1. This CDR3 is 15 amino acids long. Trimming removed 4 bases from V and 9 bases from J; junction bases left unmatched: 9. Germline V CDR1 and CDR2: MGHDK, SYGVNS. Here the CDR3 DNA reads TGTGCCAGCAGTGCCCAGACAGGGCCCAGTTCACCCCTCCACTTT. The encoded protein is CASSAQTGPSSPLHF.

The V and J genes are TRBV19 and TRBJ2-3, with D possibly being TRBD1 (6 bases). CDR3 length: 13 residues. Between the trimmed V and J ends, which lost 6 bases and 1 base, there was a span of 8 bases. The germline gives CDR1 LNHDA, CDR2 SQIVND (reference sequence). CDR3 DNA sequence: TGTGCCAGTAGAAGGACAGGCACAGATACGCAGTATTTT. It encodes CASRRTGTDTQYF.

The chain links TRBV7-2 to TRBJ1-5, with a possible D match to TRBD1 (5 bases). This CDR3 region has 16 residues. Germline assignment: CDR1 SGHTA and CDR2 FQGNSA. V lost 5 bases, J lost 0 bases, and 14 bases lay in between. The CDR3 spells CASSPQGRISNQPQHF. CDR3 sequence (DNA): TGTGCCAGCAGCCCTCAGGGAAGGATTAGCAATCAGCCCCAGCATTTT. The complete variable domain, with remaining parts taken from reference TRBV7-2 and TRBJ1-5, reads GAGVSQSPSNKVTEKGKDVELRCDPISGHTALYWYRQSLGQGLEFLIYFQGNSAPDKSGLPSDRFSAERTGGSVSTLTIQRTQQEDSAVYLCASSPQGRISNQPQHFGDGTRLSIL.

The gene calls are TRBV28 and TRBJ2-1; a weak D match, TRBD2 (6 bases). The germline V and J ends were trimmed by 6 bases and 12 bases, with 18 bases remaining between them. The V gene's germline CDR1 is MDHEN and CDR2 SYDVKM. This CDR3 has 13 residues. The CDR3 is CASSPRTNWVQFF. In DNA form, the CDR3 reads TGTGCCAGCAGCCCTCGGACTAATTGGGTGCAGTTCTTC.

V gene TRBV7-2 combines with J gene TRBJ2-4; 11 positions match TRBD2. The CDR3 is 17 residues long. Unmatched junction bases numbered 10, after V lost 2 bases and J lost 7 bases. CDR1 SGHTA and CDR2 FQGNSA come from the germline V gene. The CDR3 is CASSLMALAGGGNIQYF. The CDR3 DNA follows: TGTGCCAGCAGCTTAATGGCCCTAGCGGGAGGAGGGAACATTCAGTACTTC.

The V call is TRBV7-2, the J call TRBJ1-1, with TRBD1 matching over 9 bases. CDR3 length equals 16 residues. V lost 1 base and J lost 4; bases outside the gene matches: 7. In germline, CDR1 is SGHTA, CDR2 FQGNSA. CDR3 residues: CASSLGYRGPGTEAFF. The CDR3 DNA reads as TGTGCCAGCAGCTTAGGTTACAGGGGGCCGGGCACTGAAGCTTTCTTT.

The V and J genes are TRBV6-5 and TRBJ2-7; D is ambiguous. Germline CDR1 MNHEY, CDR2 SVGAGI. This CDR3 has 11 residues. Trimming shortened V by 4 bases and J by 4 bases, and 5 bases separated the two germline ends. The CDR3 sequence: CASSSNYEQYF. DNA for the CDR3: TGTGCCAGCAGTTCTAATTACGAGCAGTACTTC.

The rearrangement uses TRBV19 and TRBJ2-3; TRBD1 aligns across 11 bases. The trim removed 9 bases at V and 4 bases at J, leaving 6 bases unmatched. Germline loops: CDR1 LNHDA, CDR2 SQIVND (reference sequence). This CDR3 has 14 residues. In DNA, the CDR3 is TGTGCCAGCTCCGGGACAGGGGGTCCAGATACGCAGTATTTT. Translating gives CASSGTGGPDTQYF. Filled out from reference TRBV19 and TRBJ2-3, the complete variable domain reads DGGITQSPKYLFRKEGQNVTLSCEQNLNHDAMYWYRQDPGQGLRLIYYSQIVNDFQKGDIAEGYSVSREKKESFPLTVTSAQKNPTAFYLCASSGTGGPDTQYFGPGTRLTVL.

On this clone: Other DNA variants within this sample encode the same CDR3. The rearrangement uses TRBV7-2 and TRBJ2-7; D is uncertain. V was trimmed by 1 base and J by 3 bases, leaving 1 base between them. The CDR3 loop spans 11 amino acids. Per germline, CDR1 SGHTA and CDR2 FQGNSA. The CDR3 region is CASSLVYEQYF. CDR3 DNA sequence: TGTGCCAGCAGCTTAGTCTACGAGCAGTACTTC.

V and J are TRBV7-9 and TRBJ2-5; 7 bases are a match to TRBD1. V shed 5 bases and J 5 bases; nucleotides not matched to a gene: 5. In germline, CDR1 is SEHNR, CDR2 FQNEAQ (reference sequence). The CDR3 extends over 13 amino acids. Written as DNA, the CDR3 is TGTGCCAGCAGCCTGGACAGGTGGGAGACCCAGTACTTC. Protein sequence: CASSLDRWETQYF.

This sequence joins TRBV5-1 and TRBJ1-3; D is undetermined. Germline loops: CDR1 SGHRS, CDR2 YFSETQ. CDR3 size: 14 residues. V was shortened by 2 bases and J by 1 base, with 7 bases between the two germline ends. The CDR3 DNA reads TGCGCCAGCAGCTTATCCGGGTCTGGAAACACCATATATTTT. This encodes CASSLSGSGNTIYF. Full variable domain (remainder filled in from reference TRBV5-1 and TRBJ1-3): KAGVTQTPRYLIKTRGQQVTLSCSPISGHRSVSWYQQTPGQGLQFLFEYFSETQRNKGNFPGRFSGRQFSNSRSEMNVSTLELGDSALYLCASSLSGSGNTIYFGEGSWLTVV.